A single sample is the source of the 21 T cell receptor beta chains below, sequenced in a study of sequential checkpoint blockade in melanoma. Measured with immunoSEQ multiplex PCR; TCRdb has only the in-frame clones, and not every one. This sample has roughly 36,000 clones, with roughly 32% found just once. The treatment denotes: randomized to nivolumab then ipilimumab (arm A) or the reverse (arm B). The source material was tumor tissue (inferred from file names), sampled from a patient given nivolumab and ipilimumab in sequence. Source of these receptors: a human donor with melanoma.

This clone showed up just a few times. The genes are TRBV11-3 and TRBJ2-5, with 10 bases fitting TRBD2. Looked up from germline, CDR1 is SGHNT and CDR2 is YENEEA. The CDR3 runs to 18 residues. V lost 5 bases, J lost 2 bases, and 14 bases stayed unmatched. The CDR3, as DNA: TGTGCCAGCAGCAAACAGGGGACAGGACTAGCGGTACAAGAGACCCAGTACTTC. Amino acid sequence: CASSKQGTGLAVQETQYF.

This clone has only a few counts. The chain links TRBV9 to TRBJ1-2; 8 nucleotides align to TRBD1. The CDR3 has 15 amino acids. V lost 3 bases to trimming and J lost 0 bases; unmatched junction nucleotides: 4. Germline-derived CDR1 and CDR2 are SGDLS and YYNGEE. CDR3 nucleotides: TGTGCCAGCAGCGGAACAGGGGGAGCTAACTATGGCTACACCTTC. Protein sequence: CASSGTGGANYGYTF.

The chain links TRBV18 to TRBJ1-2, with D hard to call. V lost 1 base to trimming and J lost 3 bases, with 9 bases between them. The CDR3 is 14 residues long. Per the germline V gene, CDR1 is KGHSH and CDR2 is LQKENI. The CDR3 nucleotides read TGTGCCAGCTCACCACAGAGTATCGACTATGGCTACACCTTC. Translating it yields CASSPQSIDYGYTF.

This clone was seen a handful of times. J is TRBJ1-5 and V is TRBV11-3; tentatively, D is TRBD1 (5 bases). There are 14 residues in the CDR3. Germline CDR1 reads SGHNT; CDR2 reads YENEEA. Trimming shortened V by 7 bases and J by 6 bases, and 16 bases separated the two germline ends. The CDR3 is CASTRVQGTQPQHF. The DNA for the CDR3 is TGTGCCAGCACCCGGGTGCAGGGCACTCAGCCCCAGCATTTT.

Ten or more counts support this clone. The V call is TRBV11-3, the J call TRBJ2-6; TRBD1 aligns across 10 bases. V shed 5 bases, J shed 0 bases, and the junction held 7 bases outside the gene matches. The CDR3 is 18 amino acids. In germline, CDR1 is SGHNT, CDR2 YENEEA. CDR3 nucleotide sequence: TGTGCCAGCAGCGCGCCGGGACAGGGGACCTCTGGGGCCAACGTCCTGACTTTC. The encoded protein is CASSAPGQGTSGANVLTF.

This clone was seen more than once but under ten times. The V gene is TRBV6-7, the J gene TRBJ2-1; the D is unclear. TRBV6-7 is recorded as an ORF, its role being uncertain. The CDR3 is 11 amino acids. The V end was cut by 5 bases, the J end by 9 bases, with 8 bases between. This CDR3 is CASSERIEQFF. DNA of the CDR3: TGTGCCAGCAGTGAACGAATTGAGCAGTTCTTC.

Only a few counts were recorded for this clone. J is TRBJ1-2 and V is TRBV6-8, with 10 bases that match TRBD1. The CDR3 sequence is 13 residues long. The germline gives CDR1 MNHGY, CDR2 SAAAGT. Trimming removed 10 bases from V and 2 bases from J; junction bases left unmatched: 4. The CDR3 loop is CATPGQGNYGYTF. CDR3 coding DNA: TGTGCCACCCCGGGACAGGGGAACTATGGCTACACCTTC.

This clone has only a few counts. At one boundary the junction diverges from the germline segment, which might be a read error. The chain combines TRBV11-3 with TRBJ1-1; 9 bases align to TRBD1. The CDR3 has 17 residues. Per the germline V gene, CDR1 is SGHNT and CDR2 is YENEEA. DNA of the CDR3: TGTGCCAGCAGCGTAGATTGGACAGGGGCGCGGAACACTGAAGCTTTCTTT. Translated, it gives CASSVDWTGARNTEAFF.

V and J are TRBV19 and TRBJ1-5; 7 nucleotides match TRBD1. Trimming cost V 6 bases and J 4 bases; bases outside gene matches: 9. This CDR3 spans 15 amino acids. The germline V gene encodes CDR1 LNHDA and CDR2 SQIVND (reference sequence). Here the CDR3 reads CASSKTGTLNQPQHF. Here the CDR3 DNA reads TGTGCCAGTAGCAAGACAGGGACCCTTAATCAGCCCCAGCATTTT.

The chain has TRBV11-3 and TRBJ1-2; weak D call: TRBD1 (5 bases). This CDR3 is 15 amino acids long. V gave up 3 bases and J gave up 3 bases, with 14 bases separating them. CDR1 is SGHNT, CDR2 YENEEA, per germline. The CDR3 reads CASSLALEGYYGYTF. The CDR3 coding sequence is TGTGCCAGCAGCTTGGCTTTGGAGGGGTACTATGGCTACACCTTC.

This sequence joins TRBV29-1 and TRBJ2-3; TRBD2 matches 7 bases. Germline values: CDR1 SQVTM, CDR2 ANQGSEA. CDR3 length: 13 amino acids. Trimming took 7 bases from V and 4 from J; bases not matched to a gene: 8. CDR3: CSGQGGGPDTQYF. Here the CDR3 DNA reads TGCAGCGGTCAAGGCGGGGGACCAGATACGCAGTATTTT.

This clone was seen ten or more times. The chain is built from TRBV11-3 and TRBJ2-7; 7 bases agree with TRBD1. CDR3 length: 14 residues. V shed 4 bases, J shed 1 base, and the junction held 4 bases outside the gene matches. The germline V gene encodes CDR1 SGHNT and CDR2 YENEEA. The CDR3 DNA reads TGTGCCAGCAGCTATTCGACAGGGTCCTACGAGCAGTACTTC. Amino acid sequence: CASSYSTGSYEQYF.

This chain uses TRBV5-1 with TRBJ1-4, with D perhaps TRBD1 (6 bases). V shed 4 bases and J shed 6 bases, with 13 bases lying between them. Looked up from germline, CDR1 is SGHRS and CDR2 is YFSETQ. The CDR3 spans 14 residues. The CDR3 bases are TGCGCCAGCAGCGTCACAGGGATGGATGAAAAACTGTTTTTT. Translation gives CASSVTGMDEKLFF.

V and J are TRBV14 and TRBJ1-2; no definite D call. Germline lookup yields CDR1 SGHDN and CDR2 FVKESK. The V and J ends lost 0 bases and 4 bases respectively, with 6 bases between them. This CDR3 region has 13 residues. CDR3 protein: CASSQDMVYGYTF. In nucleotides, the CDR3 is TGTGCCAGCAGCCAAGATATGGTCTATGGCTACACCTTC.

A few counts support this clone. The chain recombines TRBV11-3 with TRBJ2-3, with D tentatively TRBD2 (5 bases). This CDR3 comprises 17 residues. V was trimmed by 6 bases and J by 1 base, leaving 20 bases between them. Germline V gene lookup returns CDR1 SGHNT and CDR2 YENEEA. The CDR3 DNA is TGTGCCAGCAGGGTCTCCAACGGGGTATTCGGCACAGATACGCAGTATTTT. It is translated as CASRVSNGVFGTDTQYF.

The chain employs TRBV14 and TRBJ2-2; 8 nucleotides match TRBD1. V shed 9 bases, J shed 3 bases, and the junction held 12 bases outside the gene matches. The CDR3 runs to 16 residues. The V gene's germline CDR1 is SGHDN and CDR2 FVKESK. The CDR3 DNA reads as TGTGCCAGGACCCATCTGGACAGGGTAGACACCGGGGAGCTGTTTTTT. Translated, it gives CARTHLDRVDTGELFF.

The gene calls are TRBV19 and TRBJ1-1; 7 positions match TRBD1. The CDR3 length is 12 residues. The trim removed 4 bases at V and 6 bases at J, leaving 2 bases unmatched. Germline V CDR1 and CDR2: LNHDA, SQIVND (reference sequence). The CDR3 protein is CASSRTGAEAFF. The CDR3 coding sequence is TGTGCCAGTAGTAGAACAGGGGCTGAAGCTTTCTTT.

This clone has only a few counts. The chain is built from TRBV11-3 and TRBJ1-2; D ambiguous. The CDR3 totals 14 residues. Trimming stripped 2 bases from V and 3 bases from J, with 10 bases between. Germline CDR1 reads SGHNT; CDR2 reads YENEEA. The CDR3 nucleotides are TGTGCCAGCAGCTTACCAGACGGGGACTATGGCTACACCTTC. Translating gives CASSLPDGDYGYTF.

The chain has TRBV5-1 and TRBJ2-2, with D maybe TRBD1 (6 bases). Germline V gene lookup returns CDR1 SGHRS and CDR2 YFSETQ. CDR3 size: 16 residues. V lost 4 bases and J 3 bases, leaving 16 bases between the germline ends. CDR3 loop: CASSPPHRADTGELFF. CDR3 bases: TGCGCCAGCAGCCCCCCCCACAGGGCCGACACCGGGGAGCTGTTTTTT. Full variable domain (remainder filled in from reference TRBV5-1 and TRBJ2-2): KAGVTQTPRYLIKTRGQQVTLSCSPISGHRSVSWYQQTPGQGLQFLFEYFSETQRNKGNFPGRFSGRQFSNSRSEMNVSTLELGDSALYLCASSPPHRADTGELFFGEGSRLTVL.

This clone was found once. This chain links TRBV19 with TRBJ2-7; TRBD2 matches 13 bases. V shed 5 bases, J shed 3 bases, and the junction held 10 bases outside the gene matches. The CDR3 is 17 residues long. CDR1 and CDR2 (germline): LNHDA, SQIVND (reference sequence). DNA for the CDR3: TGTGCCAGTAGTGTACAGGAAGGACTAGCGGGGGTCTACGAGCAGTACTTC. Translated, it gives CASSVQEGLAGVYEQYF.

The rearrangement links TRBV11-1 to TRBJ2-7; 9 nucleotides line up with TRBD2. CDR1 SGHAT and CDR2 FQDESV come from the germline V gene (reference sequence). Trimming at V came to 5 bases and at J to 2 bases, leaving 7 bases not matched to a gene. The CDR3 contains 15 residues. The CDR3 nucleotides read TGTGCCAGCAGCGTTCAGGCTAGCGGGACCTACGAGCAGTACTTC. Its protein product is CASSVQASGTYEQYF.